Below, 32 T cell receptor beta chains from the same sample are listed, as sequenced in a study of cytomegalovirus exposure and HLA in healthy donors. The study ran its PCR with 60 Vbeta and 13 Jbeta primers. The repertoire was sequenced with immunoSEQ multiplex PCR; TCRdb's copy has only in-frame clones and lacks some. The data contain under 150,000 clones, approximately 72% of them seen just once; the ten biggest clones take up around 2.6%. The sequencing sample was made of PBMCs. These receptors originate from a human donor in good health.

Remarks on this clone: A far larger clone is just one base off, so this is likely a read error. The J gene is TRBJ2-7, the V gene TRBV5-4; 11 bases are a match to TRBD1. Germline lookup yields CDR1 SGHNT and CDR2 YYREEE (reference sequence). There are 17 residues in the CDR3. After removal of 0 bases from V and 5 bases from J, the junction contained 10 bases not matched to a gene. The chain's CDR3 is CASSLAVGRDRGDEQYF. CDR3 bases: TGTGCCAGCAGCTTGGCGGTTGGCCGGGACAGGGGGGACGAGCAGTACTTC.

This chain connects TRBV9 to TRBJ2-3; tentatively, D is TRBD2 (6 bases). This CDR3 contains 15 residues. V lost 0 bases, J lost 2 bases, and 10 bases lay in between. CDR1 is SGDLS and CDR2 is YYNGEE in the germline V gene. CDR3 region: CASSVVGTATDTQYF. The CDR3 bases are TGTGCCAGCAGCGTAGTGGGGACTGCCACAGATACGCAGTATTTT.

The chain carries TRBV7-9 and TRBJ2-7, with 7 bases aligning to TRBD2. V dropped 1 base and J dropped 7; count of bases not matched to a gene: 7. This CDR3 contains 14 residues. The V gene's germline CDR1 is SEHNR and CDR2 FQNEAQ (reference sequence). For the CDR3, the DNA is TGTGCCAGCAGCTTAGGGGACTCGGGGGGAGAGCAGTACTTC. Protein sequence: CASSLGDSGGEQYF.

This clone occurred a few times. The junction departs from the called germline gene at one end, perhaps through a read error. V usage is TRBV6-5 and J usage is TRBJ1-2; perhaps TRBD1 as D (6 bases). Germline values: CDR1 MNHEY, CDR2 SVGAGI. CDR3 length: 13 amino acids. This CDR3 is CASSESGTWARDF. The CDR3 DNA follows: TGTGCCAGCAGTGAGAGCGGGACATGGGCCCGGGACTTC.

This chain links TRBV28 with TRBJ1-4, with TRBD1 matching 8 bases. J was trimmed by 7 bases and V by 2 bases; bases with no gene match: 6. The germline gives CDR1 MDHEN, CDR2 SYDVKM. The CDR3 spans 15 residues. CDR3 protein: CASSLPQGAGEKLFF. The CDR3 region has the DNA TGTGCCAGCAGTTTACCGCAGGGGGCAGGTGAAAAACTGTTTTTT.

This clone occurred a few times. This sequence joins TRBV6-5 and TRBJ2-1; no definite D call. The CDR3 covers 12 residues. Germline V gene lookup returns CDR1 MNHEY and CDR2 SVGAGI. Trimming took off 7 bases at V and 7 bases at J, with 11 bases between the two ends. CDR3 region: CASKRSQNEQFF. CDR3 bases: TGTGCCAGCAAGCGTTCCCAAAATGAGCAGTTCTTC.

The rearrangement joins TRBV6-1 to TRBJ1-1; possible D gene TRBD1, 6 bases. Trimming took 7 bases from V and 0 from J, leaving 15 bases between them. Germline values: CDR1 MNHNS, CDR2 SASEGT. The CDR3 spans 15 residues. The CDR3 loop reads CASKQDRTMNTEAFF. The CDR3 DNA is TGTGCCAGCAAACAAGACAGGACCATGAACACTGAAGCTTTCTTT.

The chain uses TRBV27 and TRBJ2-5, with 12 positions matching TRBD1. With 10 bases clipped from V and 4 bases from J, the junction kept 10 bases outside the gene matches. This CDR3 has 15 residues. Germline V gene sequence: CDR1 MNHEY, CDR2 SMNVEV (reference sequence). This CDR3 is CATAPGQGASETQYF. Here the CDR3 DNA reads TGTGCCACCGCACCGGGACAGGGGGCCTCAGAGACCCAGTACTTC.

V gene TRBV5-6 combines with J gene TRBJ1-1; tentative D call: TRBD1 (5 bases). Germline assignment: CDR1 SGHDT and CDR2 YYEEEE. V gave up 0 bases and J gave up 4 bases, with 16 bases separating them. The CDR3 is 16 amino acids. DNA of the CDR3: TGTGCCAGCAGCTTGGAGGCCAGGGAAGTCGGCACTGAAGCTTTCTTT. The encoded protein is CASSLEAREVGTEAFF.

The V gene is TRBV27, the J gene TRBJ1-2; a possible D gene is TRBD1 (6 bases). With 6 bases removed from V and 0 bases from J, the gap between germline ends came to 23 bases. The CDR3 runs to 18 residues. CDR1 and CDR2 (germline): MNHEY, SMNVEV (reference sequence). CDR3 sequence: CASSYRALREGANYGYTF. The DNA for the CDR3 is TGTGCCAGCAGCTACAGGGCTCTCAGGGAAGGCGCTAACTATGGCTACACCTTC.

V and J are TRBV29-1 and TRBJ2-7; tentatively, D is TRBD1 (5 bases). Germline lookup yields CDR1 SQVTM and CDR2 ANQGSEA. This CDR3 spans 13 amino acids. V shed 5 bases and J shed 0 bases, with 11 bases lying between them. The CDR3 loop is CSVLSGISYEQYF. CDR3 DNA sequence: TGCAGCGTTCTTTCAGGGATCTCCTACGAGCAGTACTTC.

The count of this clone is one. V usage is TRBV11-2 and J usage is TRBJ2-5, with 9 bases lining up with TRBD2. Germline CDR1 reads SGHAT; CDR2 reads FQNNGV. The V segment lost 3 bases and the J segment 4 bases; nucleotides outside the gene matches: 3. CDR3 size: 14 residues. CDR3 nucleotide sequence: TGTGCCAGCAGCTTGGCGACTAGCGGAGAGACCCAGTACTTC. Its protein is CASSLATSGETQYF.

The chain recombines TRBV27 with TRBJ2-5; TRBD2 matches 7 bases. Judging by the DNA end, TRBJ2-7 fits better; the J call may be wrong. In germline, CDR1 is MNHEY, CDR2 SMNVEV (reference sequence). The CDR3 spans 14 residues. The CDR3, as DNA: TGTGCCAGCAGCCCGGGACTAACATTCTACGAGCAGTACTTC. Its protein product is CASSPGLTFYEQYF.

The chain combines TRBV5-5 with TRBJ1-5, with D unresolved. The V end was cut by 4 bases, the J end by 1 base, with 15 bases between. CDR1 is SGHKS and CDR2 is YYEKEE in the germline V gene (reference sequence). The CDR3 is 16 residues long. The CDR3 bases are TGTGCCAGCAGCGGGGAGGGTCTGAGGAGCAATCAGCCCCAGCATTTT. It codes for CASSGEGLRSNQPQHF.

The genes are TRBV30 and TRBJ1-4; 9 bases map to TRBD1. The CDR3 length is 13 residues. Losses at the gene ends were 5 bases for V and 2 bases for J; bases not matched to a gene: 0. Germline-derived CDR1 and CDR2 are GTSNPN and SVGIG (reference sequence). CDR3 bases: TGTGCCTGGGGACAGGGGACTAATGAAAAACTGTTTTTT. Translating it yields CAWGQGTNEKLFF. The entire variable domain, with the rest obtained from reference TRBV30 and TRBJ1-4, is as follows: SQTIHQWPATLVQPVGSPLSLECTVEGTSNPNLYWYRQAAGRGLQLLFYSVGIGQISSEVPQNLSASRPQDRQFILSSKKLLLSDSGFYLCAWGQGTNEKLFFGSGTQLSVL.

The chain combines TRBV4-3 with TRBJ2-7; TRBD2 agrees at 7 bases. CDR1 LGHNA and CDR2 YSLEER come from the germline V gene. The CDR3 sequence is 15 residues long. The V gene end was trimmed by 0 bases and the J gene end by 2 bases; junction bases not matched to a gene: 4. The CDR3 DNA follows: TGCGCCAGCAGCCAAGACGGGGGGTTCACCTACGAGCAGTACTTC. Its protein is CASSQDGGFTYEQYF.

In DNA form, the CDR3 reads TGTGCCATCAGTCGGGGGGACCCTAATTCGGATACGCAGTATTTT. It encodes CAISRGDPNSDTQYF. The rearrangement links TRBV10-3 to TRBJ2-3; 7 bases are a match to TRBD2. The CDR3 totals 15 residues. From germline, CDR1 is ENHRY and CDR2 SYGVKD. V dropped 5 bases and J dropped 6; count of bases not matched to a gene: 11.

V usage is TRBV7-9 and J usage is TRBJ2-3; D call uncertain. Germline V gene sequence: CDR1 SEHNR, CDR2 FQNEAQ (reference sequence). Trimming pared 4 bases from V and 1 base from J, leaving 21 bases between. This CDR3 has 18 residues. CDR3: CASSSSVGATPGTDTQYF. The CDR3 DNA reads TGTGCCAGCAGCTCATCGGTTGGAGCCACCCCGGGCACAGATACGCAGTATTTT.

The chain links TRBV29-1 to TRBJ1-4, with 12 bases fitting TRBD1. The junction had 3 bases not matched to a gene; V was cut back by 5 bases and J by 2 bases. CDR3 length: 15 amino acids. Per the germline V gene, CDR1 is SQVTM and CDR2 is ANQGSEA. CDR3 DNA sequence: TGCAGCGTTAGGGACAGGGGGCTGACTAATGAAAAACTGTTTTTT. This translates into CSVRDRGLTNEKLFF.

V is TRBV19 and J is TRBJ1-2; no reliable D call. Trimming took off 0 bases at V and 6 bases at J, with 8 bases between the two ends. Germline assignment: CDR1 LNHDA and CDR2 SQIVND (reference sequence). The CDR3 has 13 amino acids. This chain's CDR3 is CASSIDPGDGYTF. The DNA for the CDR3 is TGTGCCAGTAGTATAGACCCCGGGGATGGCTACACCTTC.

V and J are TRBV30 and TRBJ1-5; TRBD1 is a possible D gene (5 bases). CDR3 length: 13 amino acids. Germline assignment: CDR1 GTSNPN and CDR2 SVGIG (reference sequence). V was pared by 3 bases and J by 6 bases, with 12 bases between. CDR3 DNA sequence: TGTGCCTGGAGCACGGGACTCGCTCAGCCCCAGCATTTT. Translating gives CAWSTGLAQPQHF.

The DNA for the CDR3 is TGCAGCGTTGAACCCCGACAGGCGCGCACCGGGGAGCTGTTTTTT. It yields the protein CSVEPRQARTGELFF. This rearrangement joins TRBV29-1 to TRBJ2-2; a possible D gene is TRBD1 (6 bases). This CDR3 is built from 15 residues. Trimming took 2 bases from V and 4 from J, leaving 14 bases between them. CDR1 and CDR2 (germline): SQVTM, ANQGSEA.

The chain couples TRBV6-6 to TRBJ2-1; maybe TRBD1 (5 bases). CDR1 MNHNY and CDR2 SVGAGI come from the germline V gene (reference sequence). This CDR3 region has 15 residues. The V and J ends lost 1 base and 3 bases respectively, with 10 bases between them. CDR3 protein: CASSYYRPDYNEQFF. CDR3 coding DNA: TGTGCCAGCAGTTACTACAGGCCCGACTACAATGAGCAGTTCTTC.

This chain uses TRBV7-3 with TRBJ2-2, with 12 nucleotides matching TRBD1. This CDR3 has 16 amino acids. Germline V gene sequence: CDR1 SGHTA, CDR2 FQGTGA. With 2 bases clipped from V and 6 bases from J, the junction kept 4 bases outside the gene matches. CDR3 coding DNA: TGTGCCAGCAGCTTATATGGGACAGGGGGCCCCGGGGAGCTGTTTTTT. Its protein product is CASSLYGTGGPGELFF.

The V gene is TRBV27, the J gene TRBJ2-7; 8 nucleotides align to TRBD1. The CDR3 runs to 13 residues. The V gene end was trimmed by 5 bases and the J gene end by 8 bases; junction bases not matched to a gene: 8. Germline-derived CDR1 and CDR2 are MNHEY and SMNVEV (reference sequence). CDR3 loop: CASSPRTGKQQYF. In DNA, the CDR3 is TGTGCCAGCAGTCCCCGGACAGGGAAGCAGCAGTACTTC.

The V gene is TRBV27, the J gene TRBJ1-5; possible D gene TRBD1, 5 bases. Germline V CDR1 and CDR2: MNHEY, SMNVEV (reference sequence). The CDR3 has 16 amino acids. With 5 bases removed from V and 2 bases from J, the gap between germline ends came to 16 bases. The CDR3, as DNA: TGTGCCAGCAGTCCAACTCAGGGCCAGGGCAATCAGCCCCAGCATTTT. It specifies CASSPTQGQGNQPQHF.

This chain uses TRBV27 with TRBJ2-7, with D perhaps matching TRBD2 (6 bases). There are 17 residues in the CDR3. V lost 0 bases and J 3 bases, leaving 18 bases between the germline ends. CDR1 and CDR2 from the germline V gene are MNHEY and SMNVEV (reference sequence). The CDR3, as DNA: TGTGCCAGCAGTTTATCTGGCGGGGTGGCCACAGTCTACGAGCAGTACTTC. Translation gives CASSLSGGVATVYEQYF.

This clone appeared a single time. V gene TRBV9 combines with J gene TRBJ2-7; D perhaps matches TRBD2 (6 bases). V gave up 0 bases and J gave up 6 bases, with 22 bases separating them. CDR1 is SGDLS, CDR2 YYNGEE, per germline. This CDR3 contains 17 residues. The CDR3 bases are TGTGCCAGCAGCGTAGACCCCTTATCGGGGGTAAGGGGCGAGCAGTACTTC. Translating it yields CASSVDPLSGVRGEQYF.

This sequence joins TRBV28 and TRBJ2-5; 7 bases line up with TRBD2. This CDR3 has 13 amino acids. CDR1 and CDR2 (germline): MDHEN, SYDVKM. The trim removed 3 bases at V and 5 bases at J, leaving 3 bases unmatched. The CDR3 nucleotides read TGTGCCAGCAGTTTTTACGGGAGGGAGACCCAGTACTTC. It is translated as CASSFYGRETQYF.

This clone was observed a single time. The chain combines TRBV11-1 with TRBJ1-6; D remains ambiguous. This CDR3 has 16 amino acids. Germline lookup yields CDR1 SGHAT and CDR2 FQDESV (reference sequence). Trimming took 5 bases from V and 9 from J, leaving 20 bases between them. As DNA, the CDR3 is TGTGCCAGCAGCCTCCACCGGGGTGGGATATCTTCACCCCTCCACTTT. This translates into CASSLHRGGISSPLHF. Using reference TRBV11-1 and TRBJ1-6 for the parts outside the CDR3, the full variable domain is EAEVAQSPRYKITEKSQAVAFWCDPISGHATLYWYRQILGQGPELLVQFQDESVVDDSQLPKDRFSAERLKGVDSTLKIQPAELGDSAMYLCASSLHRGGISSPLHFGNGTRLTVT.

The rearrangement joins TRBV28 to TRBJ2-3; D uncertain. The CDR3 extends over 14 amino acids. Germline assignment: CDR1 MDHEN and CDR2 SYDVKM. V was clipped by 1 base and J by 3 bases, with 8 bases between them. This CDR3 is CASSLFPQTDTQYF. The CDR3 bases are TGTGCCAGCAGTTTATTCCCACAGACAGATACGCAGTATTTT.

The genes are TRBV9 and TRBJ1-2, with D possibly being TRBD1 (6 bases). CDR1 SGDLS and CDR2 YYNGEE come from the germline V gene. Trimming removed 0 bases at V and 8 bases at J, with 14 bases between. This CDR3 contains 14 residues. The DNA for the CDR3 is TGTGCCAGCAGCGTAGTGCGGACAGCGGACGGCTACACCTTC. Translated, it gives CASSVVRTADGYTF.